Listed below are T cell receptor beta chains from one sample, sequenced in a study of OX40 agonist ivuxolimab in advanced cancers. Clones were read by immunoSEQ multiplex PCR, and TCRdb kept only the in-frame ones, dropping some. Among fewer than 75,000 clones listed, around 90% were seen once. This specimen was CD4+ or CD8+ T cells sorted from blood, taken in a trial of the OX40 agonist ivuxolimab. The receptors derive from an adult with an advanced solid tumor such as melanoma, head and neck, liver or kidney cancer. The CDR3 runs from the conserved cysteine through the conserved F or W. D genes are given only for firm matches. Some rows mark clone size as missing; the rest say once, few, many or name a class of expanded clone.

d_call	clone_size	j_call	v_call	cdr3_nt	cdr3_aa
.	.	TRBJ2-3	TRBV20-1	TGCAGTGCAAGACGGCCAGATACGCAGTATTTT	CSARRPDTQYF
TRBD1	once	TRBJ1-1	TRBV6-4	TGTGCCAGCAGCCCAGGACAGGGAGGCACTGAAGCTTTCTTT	CASSPGQGGTEAFF
.	many	TRBJ2-7	TRBV6-5	TGTGCCAGCAGCACCGATTGGGATGAGCAGTACTTC	CASSTDWDEQYF
.	.	TRBJ1-1	TRBV28	TGTGCCAGCAGTGGGGACAAGAACACTGAAGCTTTCTTT	CASSGDKNTEAFF
TRBD2	.	TRBJ2-1	TRBV7-9	TGTGCCAGCAGCGCGGGACTAGCGGGAGAACTGCACAATGAGCAGTTCTTC	CASSAGLAGELHNEQFF
.	.	TRBJ2-3	TRBV5-1	TGCGCCAGCAGCGTACAGGGCGATACGCAGTATTTT	CASSVQGDTQYF
.	.	TRBJ2-5	TRBV7-2	TGTGCCAGCAGCTTGATGGTTGAAGAGACCCAGTACTTC	CASSLMVEETQYF
.	.	TRBJ1-1	TRBV7-3	TGTGCCAGCAGCGTACAGGGTGACACTGAAGCTTTCTTT	CASSVQGDTEAFF
.	.	TRBJ2-7	TRBV29-1	TGCAGCGTTGCAGGAGGTGGGGGGGAGCAGTACTTC	CSVAGGGGEQYF
TRBD2	.	TRBJ2-7	TRBV7-2	TGTGCCAGCAGCTTATACCCTAGCGGCCTACTTAGCTCCTACGAGCAGTACTTC	CASSLYPSGLLSSYEQYF
.	.	TRBJ1-1	TRBV10-1	TGCGCCAGCAGTGATAATCGGGCAGGGAAGGTGACTGAAGCTTTCTTT	CASSDNRAGKVTEAFF
TRBD1	.	TRBJ2-5	TRBV27	TGTGCCAGCAGTTTAGGCCGGGGGACAGGGGTACCTCGCGGGGAGACCCAGTACTTC	CASSLGRGTGVPRGETQYF
.	.	TRBJ1-5	TRBV2	TGTGCCAGCAGACAGGCATATAGCAATCAGCCCCAGCATTTT	CASRQAYSNQPQHF
.	.	TRBJ1-5	TRBV5-6	TGTGCCAGCAGTTTTTCAGGGAGCCTCAATCAGCCCCAGCATTTT	CASSFSGSLNQPQHF
.	.	TRBJ2-3	TRBV30	TGTGCCTGGAGTTCGGGGATGGGTACAGATACGCAGTATTTT	CAWSSGMGTDTQYF
.	.	TRBJ2-7	TRBV19	TGTGCCAGTAGATCGATTAGCGGCAACACCTACGAGCAGTACTTC	CASRSISGNTYEQYF
.	.	TRBJ2-5	TRBV4-1	TGCGCCAGCAGCCAACCGGGGCAAGAGACCCAGTACTTC	CASSQPGQETQYF
TRBD1	.	TRBJ2-7	TRBV2	TGTGCCAGCTGGGACAGGGTTCTTCTAGCTGATCGGTACGAGCAGTACTTC	CASWDRVLLADRYEQYF
.	.	TRBJ1-1	TRBV19	TGTGCCAGTAGTATGGTGGCAGGGGAGGTAAAAAGTGAAGCTTTCTTT	CASSMVAGEVKSEAFF
.	.	TRBJ1-5	TRBV10-3	TGTGCCATCAGTGAGAATAGCAATCAGCCCCAGCATTTT	CAISENSNQPQHF
TRBD1	.	TRBJ2-7	TRBV7-6	TGTGCCAGCGTTCAAGGACCGGGACAGAACTACGAGCAGTACTTC	CASVQGPGQNYEQYF
.	.	TRBJ1-2	TRBV4-3	TGCGCCAGCAGCCAAGGACAGAGCTATGGCTACACCTTC	CASSQGQSYGYTF
TRBD1	few	TRBJ1-5	TRBV18	TGTGCCAGCTCGGGACAGGGAAACAATCAGCCCCAGCATTTT	CASSGQGNNQPQHF
.	few	TRBJ2-3	TRBV19	TGTGCCAGTGCTGGGACAAGCGGTTATACGCAGTATTTT	CASAGTSGYTQYF
.	.	TRBJ2-3	TRBV11-1	TGTGCCAGCAGCTGGACGGGGACCTACACAGATACGCAGTATTTT	CASSWTGTYTDTQYF
.	.	TRBJ1-3	TRBV6-5	TGTGCCAGCAGTTACAGTGTCGCAATTGGAAACACCATATATTTT	CASSYSVAIGNTIYF
.	.	TRBJ2-4	TRBV7-2	TGTGCCAGCAGCTACGGACAGATAGCCAAAAACATTCAGTACTTC	CASSYGQIAKNIQYF
TRBD2	.	TRBJ2-7	TRBV29-1	TGCAGCGTCGGGACTAGCGGGAGTTACGAGCAGTACTTC	CSVGTSGSYEQYF
.	.	TRBJ2-7	TRBV29-1	TGCAGCGTTGCCCCTTTTACAGAGGGGTCCTACGAGCAGTACTTC	CSVAPFTEGSYEQYF
.	.	TRBJ1-1	TRBV5-1	TGCGCCAGCAGCCCGAATTTTGAGAACACTGAAGCTTTCTTT	CASSPNFENTEAFF
.	.	TRBJ1-4	TRBV28	TGTGGCAGCAGTTTGGGGGGGGGCAATGAAAAACTGTTTTTT	CGSSLGGGNEKLFF
TRBD1	.	TRBJ1-1	TRBV5-8	TGTGCCAGCAGCCTACCACCCGGGACAGGGTCTAGGGCTTTCTTT	CASSLPPGTGSRAFF
.	.	TRBJ2-6	TRBV16	TGTGCCAGCAGCCAGTCCCCCTCTGGGGCCAACGTCCTGACTTTC	CASSQSPSGANVLTF
.	few	TRBJ2-5	TRBV20-1	TGCAGTGCTAGAGGCCTAGAGACCCAGTACTTC	CSARGLETQYF
.	.	TRBJ1-3	TRBV7-8	TGTGCCAGCAGCCAGGGACGCAGCTCTGGAAACACCATATATTTT	CASSQGRSSGNTIYF
.	.	TRBJ2-7	TRBV28	TGTGCCACAATAGGTATCGAGCAGTACTTC	CATIGIEQYF
.	.	TRBJ2-7	TRBV7-9	TGTGCCAGCACCTCGGGCAACTACGAGCAGTACTTC	CASTSGNYEQYF
.	.	TRBJ1-5	TRBV28	TGTGCCAGCAGCGTTGGACGAAGGGGGAATAGTCAGCCCCAGCATTTT	CASSVGRRGNSQPQHF
TRBD2	.	TRBJ2-5	TRBV19	TGTGCCAGCGGGACTAGCGAGTTAAAAGAGACCCAGTACTTC	CASGTSELKETQYF